This T cell receptor beta chain emerged from a study of blood T cells in healthy people across ages. As for this clonotype: The antigen remains undetermined.

Every donor gave 8.5 to 10 milliliters of peripheral blood. Samples had at least 6.5 million PBMCs isolated from them. Trimming stripped 6 bases from V and 4 bases from J, with 19 bases between. Per germline, CDR1 MNHEY and CDR2 SVGAGI. This CDR3 region has 15 residues. The second PCR ran roughly 6 to 12 cycles with a sample-barcoded 5' primer and J-beta primers. TCRdb recomputed calls from the 5' RACE reads with MiXCR, one row per CDR3 protein. The sample has more than 650,000 distinct CDR3 sequences, 22% seen once; the top ten hold about 20%. General study findings and limits: The percentage of naive T cells correlated strongly with TCR beta diversity.

The V call is TRBV6-5, the J call TRBJ2-7; D tentatively fits TRBD1 or TRBD2 (5 bases each). Sequencing was done on a sample of blood. This clonotype was sampled from a man aged 65 to 79 in good health. The CDR3 DNA follows: TGTGCCAGCAGCGAGGGGCCTTCAATTGTTTACGAGCAGTACGTC. This gives the protein CASSEGPSIVYEQYV.